Below are 19 T cell receptor beta chains sequenced from a single sample in a study of CDR3 diversity in severe acne. TCRdb passed the PCR reads through MiXCR, listing each CDR3 protein once. The data hold more than 70,000 distinct CDR3 sequences, with roughly 52% observed a single time. Sequenced material: blood. The origin of the receptors is a male donor in good health, serving as a control.

The chain has TRBV7-6 and TRBJ2-1; D perhaps matches TRBD2 (6 bases). The V and J ends lost 6 bases and 6 bases respectively, with 9 bases between them. There are 12 residues in the CDR3. Germline V gives CDR1 SGHVS, CDR2 FNYEAQ. CDR3 coding DNA: TGTGCCAGCAGGATGCGGGGCAATGAGCAGTTCTTC. Protein sequence: CASRMRGNEQFF.

The gene calls are TRBV6-5 and TRBJ1-1; TRBD1 aligns across 7 bases. Per the germline V gene, CDR1 is MNHEY and CDR2 is SVGAGI. J gave up 8 bases and V 6 bases, and 9 bases lay outside the gene matches. This CDR3 spans 13 amino acids. CDR3 in DNA: TGTGCCAGCAGCCCGCGGTCGGACAGGGAAGCTTTCTTT. Its protein is CASSPRSDREAFF.

The genes are TRBV20-1 and TRBJ1-4, with D possibly being TRBD1 (6 bases). Germline V gene data show CDR1 as DFQATT and CDR2 as SNEGSKA (reference sequence). The V gene lost 0 bases and the J gene lost 7 bases, with 15 bases spanning the gap. This CDR3 spans 15 amino acids. The CDR3 sequence: CSARDHREVTEKLFF. Written as DNA, the CDR3 is TGCAGTGCTAGAGATCACAGGGAAGTAACTGAAAAACTGTTTTTT.

The chain has TRBV25-1 and TRBJ1-5, with TRBD1 as a possible D gene (5 bases). The germline V gene has CDR1 MGHDK and CDR2 SYGVNS. V was shortened by 5 bases and J by 7 bases, with 18 bases between the two germline ends. The CDR3 has 15 amino acids. CDR3 loop: CASSLSQESGQPQHF. The CDR3 bases are TGTGCCAGCAGTTTGTCACAGGAATCGGGACAGCCCCAGCATTTT.

In this sample, this clonotype turned up many times. V gene TRBV20-1 combines with J gene TRBJ2-5; 9 bases align to TRBD2. CDR1 DFQATT and CDR2 SNEGSKA come from the germline V gene (reference sequence). The J segment lost 4 bases and the V segment lost 6 bases, leaving 9 bases of the junction unmatched. The CDR3 sequence is 14 residues long. CDR3 amino acids: CSAKPGLASETQYF. The CDR3 DNA sequence: TGCAGTGCAAAGCCGGGACTAGCATCAGAGACCCAGTACTTC.

The sample holds many counts of this clonotype. The J gene is TRBJ1-2, the V gene TRBV29-1; 8 bases line up with TRBD1. The V segment lost 6 bases and the J segment 3 bases; nucleotides outside the gene matches: 6. In germline, CDR1 is SQVTM, CDR2 ANQGSEA. The CDR3 is made up of 13 amino acids. CDR3 in DNA: TGCAGCGTCGCCGGACAGGGCCACTATGGCTACACCTTC. Protein product: CSVAGQGHYGYTF.

The CDR3 reads CASSGGQGARTDGYTF. The DNA for the CDR3 is TGTGCCAGCAGCGGAGGACAGGGGGCGCGAACGGATGGCTACACCTTC. The V gene is TRBV2, the J gene TRBJ1-2; 11 positions match TRBD1. The CDR3 sequence is 16 residues long. The germline gives CDR1 SNHLY, CDR2 FYNNEI. V trimming: 6 bases; J trimming: 6 bases; junction bases outside the gene matches: 12. Filled out from reference TRBV2 and TRBJ1-2, the complete variable domain reads EPEVTQTPSHQVTQMGQEVILRCVPISNHLYFYWYRQILGQKVEFLVSFYNNEISEKSEIFDDQFSVERPDGSNFTLKIRSTKLEDSAMYFCASSGGQGARTDGYTFGSGTRLTVV.

The chain employs TRBV10-3 and TRBJ2-2; no clear D gene. The V end was cut by 10 bases, the J end by 3 bases, with 15 bases between. The CDR3 runs to 14 residues. The germline V gene has CDR1 ENHRY and CDR2 SYGVKD. CDR3 sequence: CATVSRPDTGELFF. In DNA form, the CDR3 reads TGTGCCACCGTCTCCCGGCCCGACACCGGGGAGCTGTTTTTT.

The V call is TRBV19, the J call TRBJ2-7, with D maybe TRBD1 (5 bases). CDR1 is LNHDA, CDR2 SQIVND, per germline (reference sequence). This CDR3 has 15 residues. Trimming shortened V by 3 bases and J by 0 bases, and 12 bases separated the two germline ends. CDR3 in DNA: TGTGCCAGTAGTATCGACAGCTTTGTCTCCTACGAGCAGTACTTC. Encoded protein: CASSIDSFVSYEQYF.

On this clonotype itself: The CDR3 carries no conserved terminal phenylalanine or tryptophan, so it likely arises from a read error. The chain couples TRBV14 to TRBJ2-1; D could derive from TRBD1 or TRBD2 (5 bases each). This CDR3 has 15 amino acids. CDR1 and CDR2 from the germline V gene are SGHDN and FVKESK. CDR3 sequence: CAGSQGLAGADEQFL. For the CDR3, the DNA is TGTGCCGGCAGCCAGGGTCTGGCCGGGGCGGATGAGCAGTTCCTC.

This clonotype was observed many times. The rearrangement links TRBV28 to TRBJ2-7, with 8 bases lining up with TRBD1. Unmatched junction bases numbered 15, after V lost 5 bases and J lost 6 bases. CDR3 length: 16 amino acids. CDR1 is MDHEN and CDR2 is SYDVKM in the germline V gene. CDR3 sequence: CASSQPKRGRGLEQYF. The CDR3 DNA follows: TGTGCCAGCAGTCAACCCAAAAGGGGCAGGGGGCTCGAGCAGTACTTC.

This clonotype was seen only once. J is TRBJ1-1 and V is TRBV2; a weak D match, TRBD1 (6 bases). From germline, CDR1 is SNHLY and CDR2 FYNNEI. V lost 3 bases and J lost 7, with 18 bases in between. The CDR3 runs to 15 residues. CDR3 DNA sequence: TGTGCCAGCAGTGAGGTCGCTCGAGGGGGGGTTGAAGCTTTCTTT. It encodes CASSEVARGGVEAFF.

This clonotype has just one count. A much larger clone differs from this one at a single base, so this may be a read error. The chain uses TRBV6-1 and TRBJ2-2, with TRBD2 as a possible D gene (6 bases). From germline, CDR1 is MNHNS and CDR2 SASEGT. This CDR3 has 13 amino acids. The CDR3 spells CASMGGNTGGLFF. CDR3 bases: TGTGCCAGCATGGGGGGTAACACCGGGGGGCTGTTTTTT.

V gene TRBV19 combines with J gene TRBJ2-7; the match to TRBD2 covers 7 bases. This CDR3 has 13 residues. The ends lost 10 bases at V and 4 bases at J; junction bases unmatched: 10. Germline V gene sequence: CDR1 LNHDA, CDR2 SQIVND (reference sequence). This CDR3 reads CATKYGGSYEQYF. The CDR3, as DNA: TGTGCCACCAAGTACGGCGGGAGTTACGAGCAGTACTTC.

This clonotype was recorded many times. The J gene is TRBJ2-2, the V gene TRBV5-8; a possible D gene is TRBD1 (6 bases). The length of the CDR3 is 15 residues. Trimming removed 4 bases from V and 3 bases from J, with 13 bases in between. Germline CDR1 reads SGHTS; CDR2 reads YDEGEE. The CDR3: CASSPGTTYTGELFF. The CDR3 coding sequence is TGTGCCAGCAGCCCAGGGACAACCTACACCGGGGAGCTGTTTTTT.

CDR3 coding DNA: TGTGCCAGCCGCATCACAGATACGCAGCAGTACTTC. This sequence encodes CASRITDTQQYF. The V gene is TRBV7-3, the J gene TRBJ2-7; no firm D call. The CDR3 totals 12 residues. Per the germline V gene, CDR1 is SGHTA and CDR2 is FQGTGA. V was trimmed by 8 bases and J by 8 bases, leaving 16 bases between them.

About this clonotype itself: One base away lies a much larger clone, so this may be a sequencing read error. The chain employs TRBV29-1 and TRBJ2-5; 9 nucleotides line up with TRBD1. The J call could be wrong; TRBJ2-7 is a better fit for the DNA end. Germline values: CDR1 SQVTM, CDR2 ANQGSEA. CDR3 length: 13 residues. The CDR3 region has the DNA TGCGGCGTTGACCCGGGACAGGGTAACGAGCAGTACTTC. Translation gives CGVDPGQGNEQYF.

In regard to this clonotype: At one boundary the junction diverges from the germline segment, which might be a read error. V and J are TRBV7-6 and TRBJ2-1; 7 bases are a match to TRBD2. The CDR3 loop spans 14 amino acids. Per the germline V gene, CDR1 is SGHVS and CDR2 is FNYEAQ. The CDR3 DNA follows: TGTGCCAGCAGCGTAGCGGGTAACGACAATGAGCAGTTCTTC. It yields the protein CASSVAGNDNEQFF.

This clonotype was counted only a few times. This rearrangement joins TRBV3-1 to TRBJ2-2; 7 nucleotides match TRBD2. With V trimmed by 5 bases and J by 2 bases, 5 bases remained unmatched. Germline CDR1 reads LGHDT; CDR2 reads YNNKEL (reference sequence). The CDR3 is 15 residues long. The CDR3: CASSWGLSNTGELFF. The CDR3 bases are TGTGCCAGCAGCTGGGGACTATCTAACACCGGGGAGCTGTTTTTT.